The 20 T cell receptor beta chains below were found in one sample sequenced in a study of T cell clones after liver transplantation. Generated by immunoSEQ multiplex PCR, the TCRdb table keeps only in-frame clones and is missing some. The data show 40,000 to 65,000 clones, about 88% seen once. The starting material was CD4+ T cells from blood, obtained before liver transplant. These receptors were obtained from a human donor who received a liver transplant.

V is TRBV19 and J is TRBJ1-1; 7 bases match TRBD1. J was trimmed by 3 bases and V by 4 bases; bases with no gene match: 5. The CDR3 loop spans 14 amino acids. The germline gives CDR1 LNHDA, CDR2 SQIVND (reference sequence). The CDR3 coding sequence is TGTGCCAGTAGTACCGACGGGACAGACACTGAAGCTTTCTTT. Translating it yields CASSTDGTDTEAFF.

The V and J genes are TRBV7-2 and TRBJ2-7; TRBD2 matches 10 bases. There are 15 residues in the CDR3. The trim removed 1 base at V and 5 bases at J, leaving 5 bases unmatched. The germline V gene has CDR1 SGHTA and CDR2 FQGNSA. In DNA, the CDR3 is TGTGCCAGCAGCTTAGTTGGGACTAGCGCCCACGAGCAGTACTTC. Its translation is CASSLVGTSAHEQYF.

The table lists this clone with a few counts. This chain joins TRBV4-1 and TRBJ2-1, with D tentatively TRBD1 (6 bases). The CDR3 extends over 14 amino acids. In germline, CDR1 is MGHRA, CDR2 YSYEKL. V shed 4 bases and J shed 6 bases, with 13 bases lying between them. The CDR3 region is CASSPGLRGNEQFF. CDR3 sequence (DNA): TGCGCCAGCAGCCCCGGACTCAGGGGCAATGAGCAGTTCTTC.

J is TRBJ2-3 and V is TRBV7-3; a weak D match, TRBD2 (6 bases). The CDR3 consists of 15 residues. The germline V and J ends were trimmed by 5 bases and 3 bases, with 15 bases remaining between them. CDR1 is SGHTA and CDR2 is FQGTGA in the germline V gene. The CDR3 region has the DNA TGTGCCAGCAGCATAAACAACCGGGAGACAGATACGCAGTATTTT. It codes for CASSINNRETDTQYF.

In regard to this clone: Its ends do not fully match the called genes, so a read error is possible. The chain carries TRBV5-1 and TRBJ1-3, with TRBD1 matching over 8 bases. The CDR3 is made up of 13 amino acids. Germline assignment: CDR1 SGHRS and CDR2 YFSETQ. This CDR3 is CASRTGTGNTIYF. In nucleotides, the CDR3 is TGTGCCAGCAGGACAGGGACTGGAAACACCATATATTTT.

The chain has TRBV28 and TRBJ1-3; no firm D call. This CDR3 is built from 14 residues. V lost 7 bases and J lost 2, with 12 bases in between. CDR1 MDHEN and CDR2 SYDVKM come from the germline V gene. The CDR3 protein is CASTLLQPGNTIYF. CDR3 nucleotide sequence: TGTGCCAGCACCCTTCTGCAGCCTGGAAACACCATATATTTT.

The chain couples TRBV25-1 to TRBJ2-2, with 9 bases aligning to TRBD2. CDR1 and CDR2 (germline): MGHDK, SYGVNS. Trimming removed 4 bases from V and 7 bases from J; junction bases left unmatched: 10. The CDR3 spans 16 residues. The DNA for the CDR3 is TGTGCCAGCAGTGCCGATAGCGGGAGCCGGATCGGGGAGCTGTTTTTT. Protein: CASSADSGSRIGELFF. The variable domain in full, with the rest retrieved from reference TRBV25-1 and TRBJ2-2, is EADIYQTPRYLVIGTGKKITLECSQTMGHDKMYWYQQDPGMELHLIHYSYGVNSTEKGDLSSESTVSRIRTEHFPLTLESARPSHTSQYLCASSADSGSRIGELFFGEGSRLTVL.

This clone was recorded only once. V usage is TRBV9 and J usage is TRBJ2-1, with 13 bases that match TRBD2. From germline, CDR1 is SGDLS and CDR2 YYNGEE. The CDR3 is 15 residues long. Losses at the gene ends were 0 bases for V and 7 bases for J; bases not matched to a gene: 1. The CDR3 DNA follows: TGTGCCAGCAGCGTAGAGGGACTAGCGGGAAATGAGCAGTTCTTC. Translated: CASSVEGLAGNEQFF.

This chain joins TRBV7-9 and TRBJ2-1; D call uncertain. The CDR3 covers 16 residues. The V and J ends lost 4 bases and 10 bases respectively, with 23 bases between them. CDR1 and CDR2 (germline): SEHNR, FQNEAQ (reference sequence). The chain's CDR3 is CASSSHPPPPNGEQFF. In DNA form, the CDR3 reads TGTGCCAGCAGCTCCCACCCCCCTCCTCCCAATGGGGAGCAGTTCTTC. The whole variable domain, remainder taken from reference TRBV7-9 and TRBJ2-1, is DTGVSQNPRHKITKRGQNVTFRCDPISEHNRLYWYRQTLGQGPEFLTYFQNEAQLEKSRLLSDRFSAERPKGSFSTLEIQRTEQGDSAMYLCASSSHPPPPNGEQFFGPGTRLTVL.

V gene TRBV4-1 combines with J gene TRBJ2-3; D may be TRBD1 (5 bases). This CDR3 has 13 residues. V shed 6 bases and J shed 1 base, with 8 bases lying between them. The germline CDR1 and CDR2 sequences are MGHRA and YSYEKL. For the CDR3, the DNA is TGCGCCAGCAGGGGGCTGGGCACAGATACGCAGTATTTT. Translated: CASRGLGTDTQYF.

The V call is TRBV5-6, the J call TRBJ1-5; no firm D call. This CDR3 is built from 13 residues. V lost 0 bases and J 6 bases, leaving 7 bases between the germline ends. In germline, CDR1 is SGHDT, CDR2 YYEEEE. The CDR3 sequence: CASSLDKSQPQHF. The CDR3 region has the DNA TGTGCCAGCAGCTTGGACAAGTCTCAGCCCCAGCATTTT.

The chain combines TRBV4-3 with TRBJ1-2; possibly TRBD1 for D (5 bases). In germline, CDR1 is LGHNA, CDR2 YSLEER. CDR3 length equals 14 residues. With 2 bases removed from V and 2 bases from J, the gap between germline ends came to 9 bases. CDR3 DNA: TGCGCCAGCAGCCAAACCCGACAGAACTATGGCTACACCTTC. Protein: CASSQTRQNYGYTF.

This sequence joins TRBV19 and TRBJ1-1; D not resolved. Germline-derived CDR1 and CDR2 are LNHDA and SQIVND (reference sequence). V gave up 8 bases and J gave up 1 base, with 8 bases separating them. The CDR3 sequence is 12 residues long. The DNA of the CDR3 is TGTGCCAGTTCAGACCGGAACACTGAAGCTTTCTTT. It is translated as CASSDRNTEAFF.

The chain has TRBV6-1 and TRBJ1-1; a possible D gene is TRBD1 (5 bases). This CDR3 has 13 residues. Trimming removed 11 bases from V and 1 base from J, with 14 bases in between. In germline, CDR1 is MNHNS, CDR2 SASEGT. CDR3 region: CAARGRENTEAFF. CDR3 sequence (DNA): TGTGCCGCACGGGGCAGAGAGAACACTGAAGCTTTCTTT.

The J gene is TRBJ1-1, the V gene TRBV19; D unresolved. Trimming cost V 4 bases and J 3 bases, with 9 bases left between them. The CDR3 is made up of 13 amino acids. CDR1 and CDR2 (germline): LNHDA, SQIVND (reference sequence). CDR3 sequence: CASSKGQYTEAFF. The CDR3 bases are TGTGCCAGTAGTAAAGGCCAGTACACTGAAGCTTTCTTT.

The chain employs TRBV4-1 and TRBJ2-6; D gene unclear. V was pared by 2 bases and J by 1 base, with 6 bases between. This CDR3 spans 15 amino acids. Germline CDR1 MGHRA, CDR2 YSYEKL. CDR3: CASSQLVSGANVLTF. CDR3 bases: TGCGCCAGCAGCCAATTGGTGTCTGGGGCCAACGTCCTGACTTTC.

CDR3: CASSEGGVTEAFF. CDR3 nucleotides: TGTGCCAGCAGTGAAGGAGGGGTCACTGAAGCTTTCTTT. The chain uses TRBV6-1 and TRBJ1-1; tentatively, D is TRBD1 (5 bases). This CDR3 region has 13 residues. V was clipped by 1 base and J by 4 bases, with 7 bases between them. CDR1 and CDR2 (germline): MNHNS, SASEGT.

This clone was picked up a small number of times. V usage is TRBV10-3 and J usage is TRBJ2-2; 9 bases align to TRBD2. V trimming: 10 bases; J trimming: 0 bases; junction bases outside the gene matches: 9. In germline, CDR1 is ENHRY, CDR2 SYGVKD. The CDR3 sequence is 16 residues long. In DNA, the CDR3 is TGTGCCACCAATAGCGGGGGTTCGGCGAACACCGGGGAGCTGTTTTTT. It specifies CATNSGGSANTGELFF.

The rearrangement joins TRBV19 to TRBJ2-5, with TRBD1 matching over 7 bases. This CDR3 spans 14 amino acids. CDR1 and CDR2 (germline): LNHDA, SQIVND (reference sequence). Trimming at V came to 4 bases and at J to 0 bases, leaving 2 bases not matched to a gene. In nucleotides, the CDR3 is TGTGCCAGTAGTAGGACAGGCAACCAAGAGACCCAGTACTTC. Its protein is CASSRTGNQETQYF.

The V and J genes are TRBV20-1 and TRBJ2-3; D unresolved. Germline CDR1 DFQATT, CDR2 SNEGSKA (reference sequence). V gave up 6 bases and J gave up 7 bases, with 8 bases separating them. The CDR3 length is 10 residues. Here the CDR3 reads CSALFYTQYF. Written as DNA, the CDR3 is TGCAGTGCCTTGTTCTATACGCAGTATTTT.